The source of this TCR beta chain is a study of blood T cell repertoires in COVID-19 (dated by TCRdb to the early 2020s). For the wider study: Samples from collaborators originated in the United States, Italy and Spain and spanned both the acute and convalescent phases of COVID-19. The dataset comprised deeply sampled blood TCRbeta repertoires from subjects exposed to, actively infected with, or recovered from COVID-19. The prospective study material was composed of cDNA or gDNA derived from T cells, B-cell-depleted T cells, or PBMCs. Nearly every sample came with metadata listing a de-identified subject ID, COVID-19 status, age in years and sex. The repertoires were released in a freely available public database meant as a resource for research on the immune response to SARS-CoV-2. The samples were drawn from the first 160 participants of the ongoing ImmuneRACE study and from over a thousand subjects provided by 6 global collaborators. HLA class I and class II types, where available, came from metadata supplied by the sample provider rather than from assay-based typing. Overall study outcomes, separate from this receptor: The quantity of clinical and demographic metadata differed by source and by participant and was supplied without curation.

Compared with germline, V lacks 1 base and J lacks 3 bases; bases without a gene match: 9. The CDR3 covers 16 residues, taking in both the cysteine and the phenylalanine. Only the CDR3 part of the read is kept: 48 bases, read in frame from the first base. From a lookup of the germline V gene, CDR1 and CDR2 are LGHNA and YSLEER. TCRbeta CDR3 regions were amplified from genomic DNA by means of the immunoSEQ Assay, a bias-controlled multiplex PCR. As for the original processing: Nucleated cell counts per sample were estimated from amplification of reference gene primers within the assay. To quantify the absolute abundance of each unique TCRbeta CDR3 rearrangement, sequence reads were collapsed and filtered. Productive Simpson clonality was computed per sample as the square root of Simpson's diversity index over productive rearrangements. Here the immuneACCESS table is served through TCRdb, limited to in-frame sequences with V and J called. Missing clones are a known gap in these copies; in checked studies unresolved V genes cover under half, and the rest lacks a known reason. V, J and clone size reflect that table, while D and trimming were determined from the DNA. The sample table holds about 480,000 clones, of which roughly 88% were seen once. The top ten constitute 1.5% to 2% of the sample.

Participants in the prospective study were aged 18 to 89 years, lived in under 30 United States geographic areas, and enrolled through a virtual design. In the prospective study, participants were assigned to cohorts based on the clinical history participants reported in a screening survey and a study questionnaire. Recovered participants in ImmuneRACE Cohort 3 were defined as having two consecutive negative NP/OP PCR tests, clearance from a healthcare professional, or resolution of symptoms. In the prospective study, mobile phlebotomists collected whole blood, serum and a nasopharyngeal or oropharyngeal swab from each participant. Additional blood draws and questionnaires over an approximately 2-month period could optionally be provided by prospective study participants. Prospective study blood samples were shipped either frozen or at room temperature before DNA extraction. On this clone: Which antigen it targets is not known. Base qualities were left out, and no much larger clone turns up one base away.

Sample: PBMCs or T cells enriched from blood (not recorded which). The V and J segments used are TRBV4-3 and TRBJ2-7; 7 central nucleotides agree with TRBD2. This clonotype was obtained from a woman between 40 and 50 years old who had recovered from COVID-19. The nucleotide sequence is given as TGCGCCAGCAGCCAAGTGGTGGGCGGGAGTAGCTACGAGCAGTACTTC. Translated, it gives CASSQVVGGSSYEQYF.